The clone carrying this TCR beta chain was counted between two and nine times. Its specificity is not known. TCRdb keeps only in-frame clones here, not all; method: immunoSEQ multiplex PCR. The sample has under 55,000 clones, 80% seen once. This sample stems from a study of T cells in localized non-small cell lung cancer. Study-wide results and caveats: Heterogeneity remains possible because sequencing was limited to only one tumor region. An association was observed between higher blood T cell density and longer overall survival. Maximal T cell clonality occurred in uninvolved adjacent lung, with tumor ranking below it. Among the top 100 tumor clones, a median around 57 appeared in adjacent lung.

The TCR sequence derives from a woman aged 40-69 years with stage II lung adenocarcinoma. This specimen was PBMCs, taken before any cancer treatment.

CDR3 nucleotide sequence: TGTGCCAGCAGAGGGACAGGGGGCATTAGTGGAAACACCATATATTTT. It encodes CASRGTGGISGNTIYF. V gene TRBV2 combines with J gene TRBJ1-3; 12 positions match TRBD1. V gave up 6 bases and J gave up 3 bases; unmatched junction bases: 6. The germline V gene has CDR1 SNHLY and CDR2 FYNNEI. The CDR3 has 16 amino acids. The full variable domain, rest sourced from reference TRBV2 and TRBJ1-3, is EPEVTQTPSHQVTQMGQEVILRCVPISNHLYFYWYRQILGQKVEFLVSFYNNEISEKSEIFDDQFSVERPDGSNFTLKIRSTKLEDSAMYFCASRGTGGISGNTIYFGEGSWLTVV.